This section outlines one T cell receptor beta chain sequence together with its context. This entry belongs to a study of blood T cell repertoires in COVID-19. The germline V gene encodes CDR1 MGHRA and CDR2 YSYEKL. This CDR3 comprises 13 residues. After removal of 2 bases from V and 3 bases from J, the junction contained 0 bases not matched to a gene. Sequencing was performed with immunoSEQ multiplex PCR; in TCRdb, only in-frame clones are kept and a portion is missing. The sample yields hundreds of thousands of clones, about nine tenths seen once. The chain employs TRBV4-1 and TRBJ2-5, with 7 bases fitting TRBD2. Source material: peripheral blood. This receptor was obtained from a woman in her thirties or forties who had recovered from COVID-19. As DNA, the CDR3 is TGCGCCAGCAGCCAAAGCGGGAAAGAGACCCAGTACTTC. This gives the protein CASSQSGKETQYF.